This TCR beta chain was identified in a study of a mutant IDH1 vaccine in newly diagnosed glioma. Comment on this clone: As yet, its antigen is unknown.

Repertoires were generated with immunoSEQ multiplex PCR, while TCRdb's copy carries only in-frame clones and drops some. Of under 70,000 clones listed, about 88% are singletons. CDR1 is MGHRA, CDR2 YSYEKL, per germline. Trimming took 4 bases from V and 2 from J; bases not matched to a gene: 8. This CDR3 region has 17 residues. Time point here: week 5, during vaccination. Vaccination comprised doses that each held 300 ug of mutant IDH1 20-mer peptide, plus topical imiquimod. This chain uses TRBV4-1 with TRBJ2-1, with 10 bases fitting TRBD2. The sequence derives from a woman aged 50 to 65 with glioma. This sample comprised PBMCs, obtained from a glioma patient whose treatment included an IDH1 peptide vaccine. CDR3 coding DNA: TGCGCCAGCAGCCCGGCCAGGACTAGCGGACCCTACAATGAGCAGTTCTTC. It encodes CASSPARTSGPYNEQFF.